The present T cell receptor (beta chain) was sequenced within a study of blood T cell repertoires in COVID-19. Original processing methods: Amplification with reference gene primers provided the estimates of nucleated cell counts. Using immunoSEQ multiplex PCR, the repertoire was profiled, and TCRdb retains in-frame clones only, with some absent. D and trimming were read from the DNA, whereas the V and J calls and clone size are those reported in that table. Altogether around 250,000 clones are present, 85% to 90% being singletons, with the ten largest covering approximately 7%. CDR3 size: 14 residues. V lost 1 base, J lost 6 bases, and 10 bases lay in between. Per the germline V gene, CDR1 is SGHNT and CDR2 is YYREEE (reference sequence).

The receptor's source is an older woman with active or convalescent COVID-19. J is TRBJ1-4 and V is TRBV5-4; no firm D call. Sequenced input: peripheral blood. The CDR3 coding sequence is TGTGCCAGCAGCTTGTCTGGTCCGGATGAAAAACTGTTTTTT. This codes for CASSLSGPDEKLFF. The full variable domain, completed using reference TRBV5-4 and TRBJ1-4, is ETGVTQSPTHLIKTRGQQVTLRCSSQSGHNTVSWYQQALGQGPQFIFQYYREEENGRGNFPPRFSGLQFPNYSSELNVNALELDDSALYLCASSLSGPDEKLFFGSGTQLSVL.